This T cell receptor beta chain was recovered during a study of blood T cell repertoires in COVID-19. Study as a whole: There were acute and convalescent COVID-19 samples, and they came from the United States, Italy and Spain. T cells, B-cell-depleted T cells, or PBMCs provided the cDNA or gDNA that served as material.

This CDR3 contains 15 residues. CDR1 SGHTA and CDR2 FQGNSA come from the germline V gene. With respect to this clone: A much larger clone sits a single nucleotide away, making a read error possible.

In the source study's methods: Amplification of reference gene primers provided the estimated nucleated cell counts. Clones were sequenced by immunoSEQ multiplex PCR, and TCRdb holds only the in-frame ones, with some missing. V, J and clone size were drawn from that table, and D and trimming were deduced from the DNA. The data hold roughly 100,000 clones, with over 55% observed a single time. V gene TRBV7-2 combines with J gene TRBJ2-3; D possibly corresponds to TRBD1 (6 bases). Sequencing was done on a sample of peripheral blood. This sequence was found in a human donor with acute or convalescent COVID-19. The donor label of this sample is uncertain. The CDR3 spells CASSLRGTGTNTQYF. The DNA for the CDR3 is TGTGCCAGCTCCCTGAGGGGGACCGGCACAAATACGCAGTATTTT.